This TCR beta chain was identified in a study of blood T cell repertoires in COVID-19. Looking at the study overall: There were acute and convalescent COVID-19 samples, and they came from the United States, Italy and Spain.

Measured with immunoSEQ multiplex PCR; TCRdb has only the in-frame clones, and not every one. The sample carries roughly 110,000 clones, less than 90% recorded once. Between the trimmed V and J ends, which lost 1 base and 2 bases, there was a span of 9 bases. This CDR3 is 15 amino acids long. Per the germline V gene, CDR1 is SGHNT and CDR2 is YENEEA. The sequence derives from a human donor in a cohort sampled during active COVID-19. The sequencing sample was made of peripheral blood. The gene calls are TRBV11-3 and TRBJ2-1; D may be TRBD1 (6 bases). CDR3 DNA sequence: TGTGCCAGCAGCTTAGGAAGGGGGACCTACAATGAGCAGTTCTTC. Its protein is CASSLGRGTYNEQFF.